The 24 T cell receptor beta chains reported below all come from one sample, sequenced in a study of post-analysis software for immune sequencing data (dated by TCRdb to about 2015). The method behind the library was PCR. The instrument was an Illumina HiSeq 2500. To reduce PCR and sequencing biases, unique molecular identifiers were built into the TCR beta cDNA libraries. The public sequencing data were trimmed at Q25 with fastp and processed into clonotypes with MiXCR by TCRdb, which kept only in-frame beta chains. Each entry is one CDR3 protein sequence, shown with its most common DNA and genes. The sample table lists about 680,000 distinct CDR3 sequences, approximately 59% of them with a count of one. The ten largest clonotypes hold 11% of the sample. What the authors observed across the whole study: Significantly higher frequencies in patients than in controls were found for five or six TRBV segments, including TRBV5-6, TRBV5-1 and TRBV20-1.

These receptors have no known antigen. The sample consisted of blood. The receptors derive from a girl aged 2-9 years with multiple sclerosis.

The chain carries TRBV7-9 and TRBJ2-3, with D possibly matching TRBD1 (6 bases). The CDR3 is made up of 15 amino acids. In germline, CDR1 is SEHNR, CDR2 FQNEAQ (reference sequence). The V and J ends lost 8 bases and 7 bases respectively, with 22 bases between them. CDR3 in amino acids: CASPGPGAAMNTQYF. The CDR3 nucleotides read TGTGCCAGCCCCGGCCCAGGGGCCGCCATGAATACGCAGTATTTT.

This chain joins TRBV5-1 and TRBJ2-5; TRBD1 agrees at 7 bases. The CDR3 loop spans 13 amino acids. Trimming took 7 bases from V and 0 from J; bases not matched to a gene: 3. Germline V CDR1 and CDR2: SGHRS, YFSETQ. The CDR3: CASYGQDQETQYF. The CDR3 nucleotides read TGCGCCAGCTATGGACAGGACCAAGAGACCCAGTACTTC.

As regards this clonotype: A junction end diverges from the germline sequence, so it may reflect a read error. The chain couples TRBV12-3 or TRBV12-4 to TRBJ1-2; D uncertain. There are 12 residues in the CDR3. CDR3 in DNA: TGTACCAGCAGTCCGGAGAACTATGGCTACACCTTC. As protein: CTSSPENYGYTF.

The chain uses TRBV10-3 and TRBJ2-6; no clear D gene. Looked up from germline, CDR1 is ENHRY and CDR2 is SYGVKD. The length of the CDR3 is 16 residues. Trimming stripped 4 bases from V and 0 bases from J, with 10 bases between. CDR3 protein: CAISGSSSSGANVLTF. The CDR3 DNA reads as TGTGCCATCAGTGGGAGCTCGAGCTCTGGGGCCAACGTCCTGACTTTC.

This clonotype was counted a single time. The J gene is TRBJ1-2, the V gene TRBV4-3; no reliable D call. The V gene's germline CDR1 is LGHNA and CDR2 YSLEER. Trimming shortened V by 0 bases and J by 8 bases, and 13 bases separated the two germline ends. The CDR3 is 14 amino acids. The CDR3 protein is CASSQEYRVGGYTF. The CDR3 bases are TGCGCCAGCAGCCAAGAGTACCGAGTCGGGGGCTACACCTTC.

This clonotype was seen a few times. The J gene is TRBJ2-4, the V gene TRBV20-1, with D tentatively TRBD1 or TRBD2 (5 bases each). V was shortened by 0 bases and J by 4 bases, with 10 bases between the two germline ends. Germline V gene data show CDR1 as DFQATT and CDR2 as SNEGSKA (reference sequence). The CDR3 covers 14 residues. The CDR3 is CSARETGPKNIQYF. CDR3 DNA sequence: TGCAGTGCTAGAGAGACGGGGCCAAAAAACATTCAGTACTTC.

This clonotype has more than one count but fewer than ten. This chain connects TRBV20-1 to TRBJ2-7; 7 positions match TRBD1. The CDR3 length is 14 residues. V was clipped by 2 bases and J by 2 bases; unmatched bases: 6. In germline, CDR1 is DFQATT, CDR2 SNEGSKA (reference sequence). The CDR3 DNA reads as TGCAGTGCTAGACCCGACAGGGCTACCTACGAGCAGTACTTC. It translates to CSARPDRATYEQYF.

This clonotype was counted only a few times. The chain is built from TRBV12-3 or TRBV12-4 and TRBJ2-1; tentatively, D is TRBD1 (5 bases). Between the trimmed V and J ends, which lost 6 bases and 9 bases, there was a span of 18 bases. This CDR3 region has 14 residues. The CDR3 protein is CASSVREGVSEQFF. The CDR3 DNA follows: TGTGCCAGCAGCGTAAGGGAAGGGGTTAGTGAGCAGTTCTTC.

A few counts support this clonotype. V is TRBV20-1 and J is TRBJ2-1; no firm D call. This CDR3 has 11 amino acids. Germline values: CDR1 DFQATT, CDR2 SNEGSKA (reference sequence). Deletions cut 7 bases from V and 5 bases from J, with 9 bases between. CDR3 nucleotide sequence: TGCAGTGTCGACCGGGACAATGAGCAGTTCTTC. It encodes CSVDRDNEQFF.

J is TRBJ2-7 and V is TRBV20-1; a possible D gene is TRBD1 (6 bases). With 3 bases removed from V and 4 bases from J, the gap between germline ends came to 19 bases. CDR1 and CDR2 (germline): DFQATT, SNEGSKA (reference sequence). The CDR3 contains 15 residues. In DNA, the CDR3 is TGCAGTGCTAGGGAAGACAGGAGAGAAAGATACGAGCAGTACTTC. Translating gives CSAREDRRERYEQYF.

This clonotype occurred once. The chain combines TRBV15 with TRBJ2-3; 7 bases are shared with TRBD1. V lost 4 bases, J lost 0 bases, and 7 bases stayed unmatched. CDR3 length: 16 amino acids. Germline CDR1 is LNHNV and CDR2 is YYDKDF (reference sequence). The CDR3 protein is CATSTNTGASTDTQYF. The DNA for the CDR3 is TGTGCCACCAGCACAAATACAGGGGCCAGCACAGATACGCAGTATTTT.

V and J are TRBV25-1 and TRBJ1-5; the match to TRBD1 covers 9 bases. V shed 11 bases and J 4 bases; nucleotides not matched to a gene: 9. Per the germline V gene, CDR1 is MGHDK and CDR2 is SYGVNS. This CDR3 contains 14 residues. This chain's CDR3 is CASRGQGPNQPQHF. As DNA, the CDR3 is TGTGCCTCAAGGGGACAGGGCCCAAATCAGCCCCAGCATTTT.

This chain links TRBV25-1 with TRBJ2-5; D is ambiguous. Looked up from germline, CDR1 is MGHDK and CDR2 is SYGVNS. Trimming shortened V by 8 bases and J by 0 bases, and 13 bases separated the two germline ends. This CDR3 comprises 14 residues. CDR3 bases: TGTGCCAGCGGCGCACGAGAAGACCAAGAGACCCAGTACTTC. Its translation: CASGAREDQETQYF.

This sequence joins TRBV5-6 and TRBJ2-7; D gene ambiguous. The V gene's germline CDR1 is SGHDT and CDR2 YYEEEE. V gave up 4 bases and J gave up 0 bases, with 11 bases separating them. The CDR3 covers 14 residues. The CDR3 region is CASSADGYSYEQYF. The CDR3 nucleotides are TGTGCCAGCAGCGCTGACGGGTACTCCTACGAGCAGTACTTC.

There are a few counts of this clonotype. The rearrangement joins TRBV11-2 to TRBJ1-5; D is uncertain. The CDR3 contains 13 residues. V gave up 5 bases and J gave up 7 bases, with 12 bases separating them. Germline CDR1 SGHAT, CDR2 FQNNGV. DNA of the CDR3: TGTGCCAGCAGCCCCGGCGAAGGGCAGCCCCAGCATTTT. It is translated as CASSPGEGQPQHF. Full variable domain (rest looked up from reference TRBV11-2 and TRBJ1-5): EAGVAQSPRYKIIEKRQSVAFWCNPISGHATLYWYQQILGQGPKLLIQFQNNGVVDDSQLPKDRFSAERLKGVDSTLKIQPAKLEDSAVYLCASSPGEGQPQHFGDGTRLSIL.

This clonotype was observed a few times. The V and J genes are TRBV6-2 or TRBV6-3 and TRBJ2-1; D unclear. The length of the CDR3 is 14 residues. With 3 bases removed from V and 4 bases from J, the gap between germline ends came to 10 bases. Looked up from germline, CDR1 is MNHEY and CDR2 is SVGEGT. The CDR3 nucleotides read TGTGCCAGCAGTTATTCAACGGATTACAATGAGCAGTTCTTC. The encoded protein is CASSYSTDYNEQFF.

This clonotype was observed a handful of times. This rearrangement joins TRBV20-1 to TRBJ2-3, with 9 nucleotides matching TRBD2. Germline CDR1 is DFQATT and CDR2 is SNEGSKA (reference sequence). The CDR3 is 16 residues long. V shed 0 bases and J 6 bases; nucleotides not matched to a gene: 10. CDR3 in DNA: TGCAGTGCTAGAGAAGGCCTAGCGGGGACCGGGGATACGCAGTATTTT. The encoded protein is CSAREGLAGTGDTQYF.

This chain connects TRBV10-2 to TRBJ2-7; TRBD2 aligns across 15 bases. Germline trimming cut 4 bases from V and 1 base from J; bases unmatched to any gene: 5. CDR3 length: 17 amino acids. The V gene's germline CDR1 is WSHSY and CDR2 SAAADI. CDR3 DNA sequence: TGCGCCAGCAGTGGATGGGGGACTAGCGGGAGGTCCTACGAGCAGTACTTC. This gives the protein CASSGWGTSGRSYEQYF.

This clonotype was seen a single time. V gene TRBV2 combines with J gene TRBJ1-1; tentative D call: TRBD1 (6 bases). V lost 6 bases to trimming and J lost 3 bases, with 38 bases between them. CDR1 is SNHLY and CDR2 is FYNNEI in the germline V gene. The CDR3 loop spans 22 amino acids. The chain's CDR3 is CASRVIPLYRQEREALDTEAFF. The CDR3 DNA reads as TGTGCCAGCAGGGTTATCCCCCTCTACCGACAGGAAAGGGAGGCGTTGGACACTGAAGCTTTCTTT.

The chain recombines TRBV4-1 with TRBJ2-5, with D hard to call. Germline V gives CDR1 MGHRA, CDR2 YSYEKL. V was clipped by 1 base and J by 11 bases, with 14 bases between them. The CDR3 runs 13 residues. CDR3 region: CASSQVIGPGQYF. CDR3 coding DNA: TGCGCCAGCAGCCAAGTTATTGGCCCTGGGCAGTACTTC.

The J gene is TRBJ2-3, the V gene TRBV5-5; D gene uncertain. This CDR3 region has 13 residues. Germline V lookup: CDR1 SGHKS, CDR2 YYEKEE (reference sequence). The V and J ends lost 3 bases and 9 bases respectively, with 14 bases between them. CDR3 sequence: CASSSLKHLTQYF. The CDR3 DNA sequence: TGTGCCAGCAGCTCCCTTAAGCACCTCACGCAGTATTTT.

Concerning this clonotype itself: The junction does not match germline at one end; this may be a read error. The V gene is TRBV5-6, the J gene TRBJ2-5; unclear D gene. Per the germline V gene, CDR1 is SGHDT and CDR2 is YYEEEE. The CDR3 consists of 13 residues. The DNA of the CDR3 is TGTGCCGGCAGCTTGGCGGTCCAAGAGACCCAGTACTTC. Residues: CAGSLAVQETQYF.

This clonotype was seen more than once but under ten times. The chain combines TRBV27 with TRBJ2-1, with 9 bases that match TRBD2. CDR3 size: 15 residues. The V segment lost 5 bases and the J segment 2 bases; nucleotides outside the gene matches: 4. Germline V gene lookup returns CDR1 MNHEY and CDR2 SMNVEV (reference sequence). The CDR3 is CASSPGLATYNEQFF. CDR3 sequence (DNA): TGTGCCAGCAGTCCCGGACTAGCGACCTACAATGAGCAGTTCTTC.

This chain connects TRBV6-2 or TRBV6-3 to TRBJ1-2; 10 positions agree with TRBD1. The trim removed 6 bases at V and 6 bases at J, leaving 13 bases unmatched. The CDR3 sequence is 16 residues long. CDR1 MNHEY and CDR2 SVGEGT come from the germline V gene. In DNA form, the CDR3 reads TGTGCCAGCAGCCGGCTGTCCGGGACAGGGGATAATGGCTACACCTTC. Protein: CASSRLSGTGDNGYTF.